This T cell receptor beta chain was recovered during a study of Graves' ophthalmopathy and Graves' hyperthyroidism. Points from the study as a whole: Blood samples also showed most expanded thyroid clonotypes exceeding 0.001 frequency.

The CDR3 consists of 13 residues. Between the trimmed V and J ends, which lost 6 bases and 6 bases, there was a span of 13 bases. In germline, CDR1 is SGHTA, CDR2 FQGTGA. Amplification targeted the TCR beta CDR3 regions, with RNA transcripts as the source material. In the first round, RT-PCR was carried out with HTBI primers, and a multiplex PCR formed the second round. Via MiXCR, TCRdb re-called the multiplex PCR reads, giving one row per CDR3 protein. The sample yields about 48,000 distinct CDR3 sequences, 50% to 65% seen once. Ophthalmopathy donors were characterized by moderate-to-severe activity, CAS of at least 3, NOSPECS of at least 4, and duration under 3 months. Researchers turned away patients with other autoimmune diseases, uncontrolled infections, pregnancy or lactation. A remark on this clonotype: The antigen is undetermined.

The rearrangement joins TRBV7-3 to TRBJ2-3; D may be TRBD2 (5 bases). Sequencing input: peripheral blood. This clonotype originated in an adult man with Graves' ophthalmopathy. Here the CDR3 DNA reads TGTGCCAGCAGTCTCCTGGGAGTGGATACGCAGTATTTT. Residues: CASSLLGVDTQYF.